This TCR beta chain was sequenced in a study of cytomegalovirus exposure and HLA in healthy donors. General observations from the study: Diagnosis of cytomegalovirus status made by the classifier reportedly showed high specificity and sensitivity.

Method: immunoSEQ multiplex PCR; TCRdb's copy keeps in-frame clones and lacks some. This sample has more than 100,000 clones, with approximately 91% found just once. A note on this clone: Its specificity is unknown.

This receptor was taken from a man aged 30-40 years in good health and CMV-seronegative. Sequencing was performed on PBMCs.

The CDR3 sequence is CASSDWDTRGPTDTQYF. The CDR3 DNA follows: TGTGCCAGCAGTGACTGGGACACCCGAGGACCCACAGATACGCAGTATTTT. The chain employs TRBV6-1 and TRBJ2-3, with D maybe TRBD1 (6 bases). In germline, CDR1 is MNHNS, CDR2 SASEGT. CDR3 length equals 17 residues. V shed 3 bases and J shed 2 bases, with 18 bases lying between them.